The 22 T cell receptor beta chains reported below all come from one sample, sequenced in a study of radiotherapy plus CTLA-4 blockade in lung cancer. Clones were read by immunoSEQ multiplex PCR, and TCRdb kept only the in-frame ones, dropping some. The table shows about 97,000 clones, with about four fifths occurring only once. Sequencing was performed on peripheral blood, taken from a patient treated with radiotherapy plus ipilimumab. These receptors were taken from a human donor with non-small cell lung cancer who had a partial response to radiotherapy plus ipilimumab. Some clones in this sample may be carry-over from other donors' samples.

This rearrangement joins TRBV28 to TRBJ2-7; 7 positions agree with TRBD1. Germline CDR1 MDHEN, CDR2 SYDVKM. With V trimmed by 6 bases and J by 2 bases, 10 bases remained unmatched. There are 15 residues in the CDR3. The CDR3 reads CASRVTGPRTYEQYF. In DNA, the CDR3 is TGTGCCAGCAGGGTGACAGGGCCTAGGACCTACGAGCAGTACTTC.

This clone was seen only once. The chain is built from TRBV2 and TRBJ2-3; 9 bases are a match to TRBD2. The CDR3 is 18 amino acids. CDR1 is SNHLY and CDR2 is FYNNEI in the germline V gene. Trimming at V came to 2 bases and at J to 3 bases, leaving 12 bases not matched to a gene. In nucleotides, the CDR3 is TGTGCCAGCAGTGAATTCGGTAGCGGGAGTAGTGCGACAGATACGCAGTATTTT. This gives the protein CASSEFGSGSSATDTQYF.

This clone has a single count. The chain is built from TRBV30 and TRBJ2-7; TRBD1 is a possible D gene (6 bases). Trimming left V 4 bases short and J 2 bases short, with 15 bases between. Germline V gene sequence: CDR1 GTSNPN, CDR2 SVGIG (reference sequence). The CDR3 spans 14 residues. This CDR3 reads CAWMPTGLTYEQYF. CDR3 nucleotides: TGTGCCTGGATGCCTACAGGGCTAACCTACGAGCAGTACTTC.

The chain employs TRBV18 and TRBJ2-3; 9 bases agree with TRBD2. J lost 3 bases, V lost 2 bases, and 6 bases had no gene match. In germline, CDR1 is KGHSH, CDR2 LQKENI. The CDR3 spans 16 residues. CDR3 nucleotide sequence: TGTGCCAGCTCACCAAAGCTAGCGGGAAGTACAGATACGCAGTATTTT. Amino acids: CASSPKLAGSTDTQYF.

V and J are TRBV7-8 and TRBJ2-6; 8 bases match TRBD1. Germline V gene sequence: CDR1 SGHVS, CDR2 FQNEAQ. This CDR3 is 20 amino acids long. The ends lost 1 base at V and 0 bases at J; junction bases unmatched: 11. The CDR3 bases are TGTGCCAGCAGCTTAGGACTGGGACAGGCGGCTATCTCTGGGGCCAACGTCCTGACTTTC. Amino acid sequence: CASSLGLGQAAISGANVLTF.

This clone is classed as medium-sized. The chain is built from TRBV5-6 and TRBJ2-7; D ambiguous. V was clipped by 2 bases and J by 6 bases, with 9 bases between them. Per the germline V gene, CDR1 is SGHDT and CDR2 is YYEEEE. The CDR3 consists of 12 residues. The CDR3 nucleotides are TGTGCCAGCAGCTTTAGTGTCCTCGAGCAGTACTTC. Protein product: CASSFSVLEQYF.

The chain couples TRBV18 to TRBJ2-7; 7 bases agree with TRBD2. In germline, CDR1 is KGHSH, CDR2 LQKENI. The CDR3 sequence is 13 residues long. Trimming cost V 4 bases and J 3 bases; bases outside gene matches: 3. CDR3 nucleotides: TGTGCCAGCTCACGGGAGGGTTACTACGAGCAGTACTTC. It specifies CASSREGYYEQYF.

The CDR3 region is CASSTGITDTQYF. The CDR3 nucleotides are TGTGCCAGCAGCACAGGGATCACAGATACGCAGTATTTT. V is TRBV7-7 and J is TRBJ2-3; D may be TRBD1 (6 bases). Germline V gene sequence: CDR1 SSHAT, CDR2 FNYEAQ (reference sequence). This CDR3 is built from 13 residues. V dropped 5 bases and J dropped 2 bases, with 8 bases sitting between them.

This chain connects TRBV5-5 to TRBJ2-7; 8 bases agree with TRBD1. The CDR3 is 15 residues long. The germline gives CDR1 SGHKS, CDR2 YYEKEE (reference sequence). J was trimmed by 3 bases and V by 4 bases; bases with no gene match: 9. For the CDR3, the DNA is TGTGCCAGCAGCATGGAGGGACAGGCCCACTACGAGCAGTACTTC. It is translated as CASSMEGQAHYEQYF.

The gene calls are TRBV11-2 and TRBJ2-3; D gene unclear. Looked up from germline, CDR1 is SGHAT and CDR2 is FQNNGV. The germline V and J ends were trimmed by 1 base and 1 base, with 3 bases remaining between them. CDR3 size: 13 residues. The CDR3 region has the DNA TGTGCCAGCAGCTTAGGGCGCACAGATACGCAGTATTTT. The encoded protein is CASSLGRTDTQYF.

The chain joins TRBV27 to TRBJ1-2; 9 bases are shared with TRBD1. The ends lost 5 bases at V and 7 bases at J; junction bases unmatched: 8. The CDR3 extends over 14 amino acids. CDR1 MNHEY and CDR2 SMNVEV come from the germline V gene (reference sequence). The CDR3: CASSSTGTGPGYTF. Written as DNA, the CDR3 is TGTGCCAGCAGTAGCACCGGGACAGGGCCTGGCTACACCTTC.

CDR3 region: CASSFGGDGSPLHF. The CDR3 nucleotides read TGTGCCAGCAGTTTCGGAGGTGACGGGTCACCCCTCCACTTT. The V gene is TRBV28, the J gene TRBJ1-6; no clear D. The V and J ends lost 3 bases and 10 bases respectively, with 13 bases between them. The germline V gene has CDR1 MDHEN and CDR2 SYDVKM. This CDR3 is 14 amino acids long.

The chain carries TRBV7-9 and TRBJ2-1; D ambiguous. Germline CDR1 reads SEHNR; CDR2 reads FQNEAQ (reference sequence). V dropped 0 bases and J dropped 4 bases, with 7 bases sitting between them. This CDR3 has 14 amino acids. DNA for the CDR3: TGTGCCAGCAGCTTAGCGGTCAGATACAATGAGCAGTTCTTC. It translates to CASSLAVRYNEQFF.

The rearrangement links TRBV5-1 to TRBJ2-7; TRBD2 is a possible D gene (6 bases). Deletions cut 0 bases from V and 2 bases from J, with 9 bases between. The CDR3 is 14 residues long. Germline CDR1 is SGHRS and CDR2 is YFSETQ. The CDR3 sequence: CASSLVGGTYEQYF. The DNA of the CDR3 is TGCGCCAGCAGCTTGGTGGGGGGAACCTACGAGCAGTACTTC.

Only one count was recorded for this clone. CDR3 DNA sequence: TGTGCCAGCCAGGGGAACACTGAAGCTTTCTTT. Translated: CASQGNTEAFF. The genes are TRBV6-6 and TRBJ1-1; D is perhaps TRBD1 (5 bases). Per the germline V gene, CDR1 is MNHNY and CDR2 is SVGAGI (reference sequence). V was clipped by 8 bases and J by 1 base, with 5 bases between them. The CDR3 extends over 11 amino acids.

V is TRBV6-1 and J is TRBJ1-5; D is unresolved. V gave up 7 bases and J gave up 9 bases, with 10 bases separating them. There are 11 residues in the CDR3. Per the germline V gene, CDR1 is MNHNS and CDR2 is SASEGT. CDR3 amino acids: CASTGSTPQHF. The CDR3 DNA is TGTGCCAGCACGGGATCTACGCCCCAGCATTTT.

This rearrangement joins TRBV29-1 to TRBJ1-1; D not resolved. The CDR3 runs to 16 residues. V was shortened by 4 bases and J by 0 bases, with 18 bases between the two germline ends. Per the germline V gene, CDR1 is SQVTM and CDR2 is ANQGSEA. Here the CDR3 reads CSVVATTVPMNTEAFF. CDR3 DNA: TGCAGCGTTGTAGCGACGACCGTCCCGATGAACACTGAAGCTTTCTTT.

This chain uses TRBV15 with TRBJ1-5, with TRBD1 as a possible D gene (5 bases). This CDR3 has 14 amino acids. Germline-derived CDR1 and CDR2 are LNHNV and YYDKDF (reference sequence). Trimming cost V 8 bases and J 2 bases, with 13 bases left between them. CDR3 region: CATVVRVRNQPQHF. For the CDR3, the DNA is TGTGCCACCGTGGTCAGGGTGCGCAATCAGCCCCAGCATTTT.

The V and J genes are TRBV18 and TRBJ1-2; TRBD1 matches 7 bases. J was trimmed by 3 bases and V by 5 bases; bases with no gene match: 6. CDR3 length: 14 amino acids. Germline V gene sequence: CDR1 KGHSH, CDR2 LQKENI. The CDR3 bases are TGTGCCAGCTCATCCGGACAGGCGGACTATGGCTACACCTTC. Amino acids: CASSSGQADYGYTF.

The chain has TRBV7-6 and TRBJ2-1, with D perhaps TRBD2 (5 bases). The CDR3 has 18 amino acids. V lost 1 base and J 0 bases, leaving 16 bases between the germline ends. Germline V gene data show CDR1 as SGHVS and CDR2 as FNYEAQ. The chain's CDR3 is CASSLGVWTGSSYNEQFF. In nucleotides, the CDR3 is TGTGCCAGCAGCTTAGGTGTTTGGACGGGGAGCTCCTACAATGAGCAGTTCTTC.

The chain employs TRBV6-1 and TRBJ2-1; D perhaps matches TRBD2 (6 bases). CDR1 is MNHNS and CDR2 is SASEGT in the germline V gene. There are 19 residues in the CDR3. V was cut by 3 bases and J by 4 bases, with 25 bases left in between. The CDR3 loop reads CASSDIFHSGVVIYNEQFF. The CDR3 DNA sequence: TGTGCCAGCAGTGATATCTTCCATTCGGGGGTCGTCATATACAATGAGCAGTTCTTC.

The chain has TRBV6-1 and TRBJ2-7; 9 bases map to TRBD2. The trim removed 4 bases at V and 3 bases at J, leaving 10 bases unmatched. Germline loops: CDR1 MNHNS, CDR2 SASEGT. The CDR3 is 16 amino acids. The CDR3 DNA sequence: TGTGCCAGCAGTGGACCTTTAGCGGGGGACATCTACGAGCAGTACTTC. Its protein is CASSGPLAGDIYEQYF.